The text below deals with one T cell receptor beta chain. This clonotype was recorded many times. What antigen it recognizes has not been identified. No base quality information exists; no much larger clone differs at one position. This entry comes from a study of T cells in Graves' hyperthyroidism and ophthalmopathy (dated by TCRdb to the late 2010s). A note on the overall study: Peripheral blood samples were taken at initial diagnosis, before any treatment was given. A discovery cohort of about 96 patients, 43 with Graves' ophthalmopathy and 55 to 60 with stable Graves' hyperthyroidism, was used to find distinguishing TCR V-J signatures. An independent validation cohort of fewer than 20 hyperthyroidism patients and about 16 patients who later progressed to ophthalmopathy tested prospective prediction of ophthalmopathy. The 85 to 100 discovery patients were divided at random into training and test sets in a 7:3 ratio. In addition, the study compared T-cell repertoires in thyroid tissue and in blood from about six Graves' hyperthyroidism patients. After blood sampling, hyperthyroidism patients were treated with methimazole at a starting dose of 30 mg daily, and ophthalmopathy patients were treated with high-dose intravenous methylprednisolone. TCR Vbeta CDR3 sequencing of approximately 140 peripheral blood samples (under 45 ophthalmopathy, about 75 hyperthyroidism and approximately 17 progressor patients) is reported in the paper.

CDR1 and CDR2, per the germline V gene, are SQVTM and ANQGSEA. V is pared back by 4 bases and J by 7 bases, with 5 bases lying between the germline termini. Counted from cysteine to phenylalanine, this CDR3 has 10 amino acids. The read is trimmed to its CDR3 DNA, 30 bases read in frame from base 1. What the study reported, not specific to this receptor: Sample size was not statistically predetermined, and blinding of investigators to group allocation was not performed. A model built on a 13 V-J signature distinguished ophthalmopathy from stable hyperthyroidism, reaching around 87% sensitivity and around 81% specificity in cross-validation and 80%/75% in testing. Most expanded thyroid clonotypes (frequency above 0.001) were also found in blood, which suggests that blood repertoires may mirror thyroid immune responses. In validation, progression to ophthalmopathy was predicted by the model with 70.59% sensitivity and 72% to 80% specificity, a median of about 6 months before onset.

Ophthalmopathy patients had moderately to severely active disease, Clinical Activity Score of at least 3, NOSPECS grade of at least 4, and duration under 3 months. The study excluded patients with uncontrolled infections, other autoimmune diseases, pregnancy or lactation. Diagnoses were based on clinical symptoms, serum thyroxine and TRAb, thyroid ultrasound and orbital computed tomography. Ficoll-Paque density gradient centrifugation was used to isolate PBMCs from around 10 ml of fresh peripheral blood. Trizol reagent was used to extract total RNA, and RNA quality was then checked on an Agilent 2100 Bioanalyzer. Amplification of TCR beta CDR3 regions was carried out from RNA transcripts. A first-round RT-PCR of the TCR CDR3 used the HTBI primer set with the Qiagen OneStep RT-PCR kit. Libraries were constructed in a second round of multiplex PCR, after which size selection and purification were carried out. Sequencing of the libraries was done on an Illumina HiSeq2000 using paired-end 100 bp reads. On the authors' methods: SOAPnuke was used to process the raw data, throwing out any read that contained adapters or uncalled bases, had a mean Phred below 15, or lacked an exact constant-primer or identifier match. COPE v1.2.5 was used to merge high-quality paired reads, and clonotypes were defined as unique nucleotide sequences. Clonotypes were aligned to IMGT TRBV, TRBD and TRBJ reference segments using MiTCR v1.1. Only V-J combinations with frequency above 0.0001, covering about 99% of repertoires, were analysed. The TCS score was defined as the ratio of F50 (clonal expansion) to E x V (chaos), calculated using BLOSUM62-based TCRdist between CDR3 peptides within each V-J. Welch's t-statistics and random forest reduced several hundred V-J features to 13, which were used in a naive Bayes classifier (R e1071). The public reads were reprocessed in TCRdb via fastp at Q25 and MiXCR, keeping in-frame beta chains. Under each unique CDR3 protein, matching rows form one entry showing the most common genes and DNA. TCRdb, rather than the study authors, made the V and J calls. The sample data list hundreds of thousands of distinct CDR3 sequences, and about an eighth of these were observed just once. The biggest ten clones account for 34% of the sample.

Sequenced sample: blood. This receptor was identified in a woman in her thirties or forties with Graves' ophthalmopathy. The chain joins TRBV29-1 to TRBJ2-1, with the identity of the D gene unclear. The DNA sequence is given as TGCAGCGTTGGTGAGAATGAGCAGTTCTTC. This encodes CSVGENEQFF.